Included here is one T cell receptor (beta chain) sequence, with context. The data belong to a study of blood T cell repertoires in COVID-19. Study-level information: Researchers got acute and convalescent COVID-19 samples from the United States, Italy and Spain. PBMCs, B-cell-depleted T cells, or T cells provided the cDNA or gDNA that made up the material.

V dropped 0 bases and J dropped 1 base, with 6 bases sitting between them. The CDR3 loop spans 14 amino acids. Germline CDR1 and CDR2: SGHTA and FQGTGA. Per the original methods: Counts of nucleated cells, estimated from reference gene primer amplification, were obtained. The method was immunoSEQ multiplex PCR; TCRdb's version includes in-frame clones alone and lacks a portion of them. V, J and clone size were drawn from that table, and D and trimming were deduced from the DNA. Among a few hundred thousand clones listed, approximately 82% were seen once. This receptor was obtained from a woman aged 40 to 50 who had recovered from COVID-19. The rearrangement joins TRBV7-3 to TRBJ1-1; no clear D gene. Sequencing input: peripheral blood. The CDR3 sequence is CASSLTGGNTEAFF. The CDR3 DNA sequence: TGTGCCAGCAGCTTAACGGGAGGGAACACTGAAGCTTTCTTT.